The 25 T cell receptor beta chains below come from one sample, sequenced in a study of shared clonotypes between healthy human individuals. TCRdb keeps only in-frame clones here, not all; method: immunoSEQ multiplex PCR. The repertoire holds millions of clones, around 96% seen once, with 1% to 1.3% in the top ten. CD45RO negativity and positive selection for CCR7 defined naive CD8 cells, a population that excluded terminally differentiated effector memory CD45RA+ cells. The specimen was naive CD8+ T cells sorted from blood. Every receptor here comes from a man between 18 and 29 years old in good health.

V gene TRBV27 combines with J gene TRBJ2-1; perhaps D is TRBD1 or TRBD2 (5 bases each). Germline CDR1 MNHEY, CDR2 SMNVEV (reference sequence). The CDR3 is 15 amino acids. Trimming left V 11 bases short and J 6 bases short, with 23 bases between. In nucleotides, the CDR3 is TGTGCCTCCAATTGGGGGACCGGGGCTCTCAATGAGCAGTTCTTC. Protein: CASNWGTGALNEQFF.

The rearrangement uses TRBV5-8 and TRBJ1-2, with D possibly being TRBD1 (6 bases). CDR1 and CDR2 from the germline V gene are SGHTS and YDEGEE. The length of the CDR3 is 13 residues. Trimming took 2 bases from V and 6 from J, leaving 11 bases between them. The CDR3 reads CASSFGGGDGYTF. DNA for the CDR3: TGTGCCAGCAGCTTCGGGGGCGGCGATGGCTACACCTTC.

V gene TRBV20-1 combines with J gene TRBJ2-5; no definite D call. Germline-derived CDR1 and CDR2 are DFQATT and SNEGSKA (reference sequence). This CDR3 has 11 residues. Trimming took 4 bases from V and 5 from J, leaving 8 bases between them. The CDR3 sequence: CSAKPEETQYF. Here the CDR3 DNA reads TGCAGTGCTAAACCAGAGGAGACCCAGTACTTC.

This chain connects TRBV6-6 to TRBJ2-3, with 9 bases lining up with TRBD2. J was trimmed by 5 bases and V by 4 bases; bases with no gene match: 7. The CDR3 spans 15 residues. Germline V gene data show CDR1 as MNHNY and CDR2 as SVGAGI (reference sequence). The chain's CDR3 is CASSLAGAEKDTQYF. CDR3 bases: TGTGCCAGCAGTTTAGCGGGAGCCGAGAAAGATACGCAGTATTTT.

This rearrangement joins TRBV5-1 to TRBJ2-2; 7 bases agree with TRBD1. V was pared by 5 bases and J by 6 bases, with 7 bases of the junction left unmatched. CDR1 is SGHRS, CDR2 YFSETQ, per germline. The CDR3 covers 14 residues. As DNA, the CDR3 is TGCGCCAGCAGTCTAACGACAGGGCCCGGGGAGCTGTTTTTT. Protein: CASSLTTGPGELFF.

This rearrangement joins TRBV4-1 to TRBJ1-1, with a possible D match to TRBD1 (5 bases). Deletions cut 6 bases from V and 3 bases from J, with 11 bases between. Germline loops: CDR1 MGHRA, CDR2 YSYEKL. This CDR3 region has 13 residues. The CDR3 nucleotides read TGCGCCAGCAGGATGCAGGGAGACACTGAAGCTTTCTTT. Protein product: CASRMQGDTEAFF.

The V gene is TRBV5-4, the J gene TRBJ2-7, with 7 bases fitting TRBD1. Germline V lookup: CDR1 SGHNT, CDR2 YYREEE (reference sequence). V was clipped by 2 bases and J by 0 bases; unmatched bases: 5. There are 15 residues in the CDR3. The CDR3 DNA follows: TGTGCCAGCAGCTTCGGGACAGACATCTCCTACGAGCAGTACTTC. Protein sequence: CASSFGTDISYEQYF.

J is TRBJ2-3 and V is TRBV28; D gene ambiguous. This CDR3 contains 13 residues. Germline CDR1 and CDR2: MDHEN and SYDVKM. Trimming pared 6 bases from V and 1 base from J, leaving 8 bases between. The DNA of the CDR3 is TGTGCCAGCAGAGACCCCGGCACAGATACGCAGTATTTT. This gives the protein CASRDPGTDTQYF.

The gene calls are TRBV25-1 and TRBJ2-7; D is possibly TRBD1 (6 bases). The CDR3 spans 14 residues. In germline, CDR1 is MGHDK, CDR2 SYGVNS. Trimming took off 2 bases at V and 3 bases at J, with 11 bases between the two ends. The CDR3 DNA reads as TGTGCCAGCAGTGAACGAGGGACACTCTACGAGCAGTACTTC. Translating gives CASSERGTLYEQYF.

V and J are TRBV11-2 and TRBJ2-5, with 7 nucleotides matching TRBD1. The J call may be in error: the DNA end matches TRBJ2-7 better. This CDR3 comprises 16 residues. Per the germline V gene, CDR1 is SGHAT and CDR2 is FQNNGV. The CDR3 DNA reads TGTGCCAGCAGCCCCTCATGGACAGGACAAGGAATCGAGCAGTACTTC. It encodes CASSPSWTGQGIEQYF.

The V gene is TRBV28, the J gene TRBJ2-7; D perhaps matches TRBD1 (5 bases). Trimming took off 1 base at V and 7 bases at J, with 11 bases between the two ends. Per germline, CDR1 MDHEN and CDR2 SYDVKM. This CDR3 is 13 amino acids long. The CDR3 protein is CASSLFRVWEQYF. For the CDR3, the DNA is TGTGCCAGCAGTTTATTCAGGGTATGGGAGCAGTACTTC.

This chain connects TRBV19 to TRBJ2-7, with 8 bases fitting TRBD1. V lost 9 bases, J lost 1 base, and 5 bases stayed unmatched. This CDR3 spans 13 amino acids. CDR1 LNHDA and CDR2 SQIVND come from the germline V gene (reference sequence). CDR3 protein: CASEGQESYEQYF. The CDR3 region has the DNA TGTGCCAGCGAGGGACAGGAATCCTACGAGCAGTACTTC.

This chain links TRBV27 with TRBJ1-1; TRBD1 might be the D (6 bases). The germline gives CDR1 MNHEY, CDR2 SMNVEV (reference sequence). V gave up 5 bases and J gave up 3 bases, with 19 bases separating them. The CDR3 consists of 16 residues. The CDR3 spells CASSPRTAGGDTEAFF. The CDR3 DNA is TGTGCCAGCAGTCCGAGGACAGCCGGGGGGGACACTGAAGCTTTCTTT.

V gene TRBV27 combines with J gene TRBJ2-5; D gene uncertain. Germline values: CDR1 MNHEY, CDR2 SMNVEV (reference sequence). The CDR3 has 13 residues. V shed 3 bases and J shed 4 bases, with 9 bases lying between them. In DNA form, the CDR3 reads TGTGCCAGCAGTTTGACGCGGCTAGAGACCCAGTACTTC. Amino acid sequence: CASSLTRLETQYF.

The CDR3 here is CASSLVQGGNEQFF. CDR3 DNA: TGTGCCAGCAGCTTGGTGCAGGGAGGGAATGAGCAGTTCTTC. This chain joins TRBV5-4 and TRBJ2-1; TRBD2 aligns across 7 bases. Germline CDR1 SGHNT, CDR2 YYREEE (reference sequence). This CDR3 is 14 amino acids long. Losses at the gene ends were 0 bases for V and 7 bases for J; bases not matched to a gene: 4. Filled out from reference TRBV5-4 and TRBJ2-1, the complete variable domain reads ETGVTQSPTHLIKTRGQQVTLRCSSQSGHNTVSWYQQALGQGPQFIFQYYREEENGRGNFPPRFSGLQFPNYSSELNVNALELDDSALYLCASSLVQGGNEQFFGPGTRLTVL.

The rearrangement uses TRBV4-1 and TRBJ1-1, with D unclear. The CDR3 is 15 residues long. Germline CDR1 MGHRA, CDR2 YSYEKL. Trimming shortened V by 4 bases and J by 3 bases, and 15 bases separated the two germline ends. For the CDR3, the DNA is TGCGCCAGCAGCCTAGAGGGAAGGGTTCACACTGAAGCTTTCTTT. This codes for CASSLEGRVHTEAFF.

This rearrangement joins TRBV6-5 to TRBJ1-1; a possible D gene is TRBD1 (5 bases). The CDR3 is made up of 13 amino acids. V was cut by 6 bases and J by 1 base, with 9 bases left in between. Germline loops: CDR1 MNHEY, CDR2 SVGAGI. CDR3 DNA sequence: TGTGCCAGCAGCCGACAGTGGAACACTGAAGCTTTCTTT. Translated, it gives CASSRQWNTEAFF.

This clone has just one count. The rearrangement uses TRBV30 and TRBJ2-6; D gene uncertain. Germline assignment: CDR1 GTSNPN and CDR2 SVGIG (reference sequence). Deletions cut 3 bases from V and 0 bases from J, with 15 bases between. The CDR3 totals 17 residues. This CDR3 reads CAWRHLPYTSGANVLTF. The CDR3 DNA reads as TGTGCCTGGAGACACCTTCCTTATACCTCTGGGGCCAACGTCCTGACTTTC.

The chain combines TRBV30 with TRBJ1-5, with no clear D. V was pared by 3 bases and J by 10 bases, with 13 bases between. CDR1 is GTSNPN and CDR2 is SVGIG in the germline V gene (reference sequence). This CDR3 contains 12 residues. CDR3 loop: CAWRGISGPQHF. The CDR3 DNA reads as TGTGCCTGGAGGGGGATCTCGGGACCCCAGCATTTT.

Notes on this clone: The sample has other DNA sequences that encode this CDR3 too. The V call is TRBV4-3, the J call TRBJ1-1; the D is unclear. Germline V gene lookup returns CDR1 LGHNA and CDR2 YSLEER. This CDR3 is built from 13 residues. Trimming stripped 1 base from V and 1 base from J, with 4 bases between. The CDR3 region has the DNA TGCGCCAGCAGCCAAGTAGAGAACACTGAAGCTTTCTTT. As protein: CASSQVENTEAFF.

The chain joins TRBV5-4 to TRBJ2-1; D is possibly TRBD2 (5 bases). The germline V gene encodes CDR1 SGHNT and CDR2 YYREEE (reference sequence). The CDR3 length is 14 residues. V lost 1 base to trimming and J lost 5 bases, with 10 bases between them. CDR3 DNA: TGTGCCAGCAGCTTGTTCACGGAGGACAATGAGCAGTTCTTC. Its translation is CASSLFTEDNEQFF. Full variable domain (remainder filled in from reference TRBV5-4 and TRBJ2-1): ETGVTQSPTHLIKTRGQQVTLRCSSQSGHNTVSWYQQALGQGPQFIFQYYREEENGRGNFPPRFSGLQFPNYSSELNVNALELDDSALYLCASSLFTEDNEQFFGPGTRLTVL.

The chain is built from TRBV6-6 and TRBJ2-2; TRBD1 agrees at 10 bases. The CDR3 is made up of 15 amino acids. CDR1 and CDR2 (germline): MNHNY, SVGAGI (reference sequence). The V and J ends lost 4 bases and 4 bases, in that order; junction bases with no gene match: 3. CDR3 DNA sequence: TGTGCCAGCAGTTGGGGACAGGGGAGCACCGGGGAGCTGTTTTTT. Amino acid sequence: CASSWGQGSTGELFF.

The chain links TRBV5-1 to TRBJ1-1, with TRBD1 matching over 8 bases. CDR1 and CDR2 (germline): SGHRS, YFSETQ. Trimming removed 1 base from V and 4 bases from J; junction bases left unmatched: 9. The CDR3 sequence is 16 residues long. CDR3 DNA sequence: TGCGCCAGCAGCTTGTACACAGGGGGAATCGGCACTGAAGCTTTCTTT. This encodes CASSLYTGGIGTEAFF.

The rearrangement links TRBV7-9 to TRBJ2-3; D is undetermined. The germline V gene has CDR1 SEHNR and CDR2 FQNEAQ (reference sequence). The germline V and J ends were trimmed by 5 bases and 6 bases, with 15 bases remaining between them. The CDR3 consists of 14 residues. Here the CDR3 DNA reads TGTGCCAGCAGCCCACCCGACGGACCTGATACGCAGTATTTT. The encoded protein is CASSPPDGPDTQYF.

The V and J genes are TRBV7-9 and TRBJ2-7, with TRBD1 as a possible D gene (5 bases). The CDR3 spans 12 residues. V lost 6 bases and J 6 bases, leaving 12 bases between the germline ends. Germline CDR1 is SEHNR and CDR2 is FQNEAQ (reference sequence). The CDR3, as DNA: TGTGCCAGCAGAACCGCAGGGTCCGAGCAGTACTTC. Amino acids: CASRTAGSEQYF. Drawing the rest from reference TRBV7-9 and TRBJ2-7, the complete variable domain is DTGVSQNPRHKITKRGQNVTFRCDPISEHNRLYWYRQTLGQGPEFLTYFQNEAQLEKSRLLSDRFSAERPKGSFSTLEIQRTEQGDSAMYLCASRTAGSEQYFGPGTRLTVT.